This TCR beta chain was sequenced during a study of blood T cell repertoires in COVID-19. Study-wide context: PBMCs, B-cell-depleted T cells, or T cells provided the cDNA or gDNA that made up the material.

Patients from Seattle were sampled longitudinally, starting during active infection. Libraries were prepared by immunoSEQ multiplex PCR; TCRdb keeps only in-frame clonotypes and omits some of them. This table has about 260,000 clones, more than 85% appearing once. Germline V gives CDR1 MGHDK, CDR2 SYGVNS. The V and J ends lost 6 bases and 4 bases, in that order; junction bases with no gene match: 15. This CDR3 has 17 amino acids. Source material: peripheral blood. This TCR derives from a woman aged 60-75 years with COVID-19, enrolled during active disease. J is TRBJ2-1 and V is TRBV25-1; 7 bases are shared with TRBD2. CDR3 coding DNA: TGTGCCAGCAGCAGACCAGGGAGGGACCACTGGTACAATGAGCAGTTCTTC. Its translation: CASSRPGRDHWYNEQFF. The whole variable domain, filled in from reference TRBV25-1 and TRBJ2-1, reads EADIYQTPRYLVIGTGKKITLECSQTMGHDKMYWYQQDPGMELHLIHYSYGVNSTEKGDLSSESTVSRIRTEHFPLTLESARPSHTSQYLCASSRPGRDHWYNEQFFGPGTRLTVL.